The 16 T cell receptor beta chains below come from one sample, sequenced in a study of cytotoxic CD8 clonotypes in ibrutinib-treated CLL. Produced via immunoSEQ multiplex PCR; TCRdb's table is partial and in-frame only. The table records 20,000 to 30,000 clones, 68% of them present only once. The specimen was PBMCs, collected after 24 months of ibrutinib treatment. All receptors come from a human donor with chronic lymphocytic leukemia.

The chain combines TRBV11-3 with TRBJ2-7, with 8 positions matching TRBD1. V lost 5 bases to trimming and J lost 5 bases; unmatched junction nucleotides: 5. The V gene's germline CDR1 is SGHNT and CDR2 YENEEA. This CDR3 region has 13 residues. Written as DNA, the CDR3 is TGTGCCAGCAGCCGGGACAGGTCCCACGAGCAGTACTTC. Residues: CASSRDRSHEQYF.

The chain joins TRBV11-2 to TRBJ2-7; D is uncertain. V lost 4 bases and J lost 4, with 5 bases in between. Germline V gene sequence: CDR1 SGHAT, CDR2 FQNNGV. The CDR3 length is 11 residues. The DNA of the CDR3 is TGTGCCAGCAGCTCACCGTACGAGCAGTACTTC. This sequence encodes CASSSPYEQYF.

The rearrangement uses TRBV18 and TRBJ2-7; D is possibly TRBD2 (5 bases). Trimming left V 6 bases short and J 2 bases short, with 8 bases between. The V gene's germline CDR1 is KGHSH and CDR2 LQKENI. CDR3 length: 12 amino acids. CDR3 in amino acids: CASSHGTYEQYF. CDR3 nucleotide sequence: TGTGCCAGCTCTCACGGGACCTACGAGCAGTACTTC. The full variable domain, in which reference TRBV18 and TRBJ2-7 provide the parts outside the CDR3, is NAGVMQNPRHLVRRRGQEARLRCSPMKGHSHVYWYRQLPEEGLKFMVYLQKENIIDESGMPKERFSAEFPKEGPSILRIQQVVRGDSAAYFCASSHGTYEQYFGPGTRLTVT.

The V and J genes are TRBV11-2 and TRBJ1-3, with unresolved D. The V end was cut by 1 base, the J end by 1 base, with 14 bases between. Germline assignment: CDR1 SGHAT and CDR2 FQNNGV. This CDR3 has 17 residues. The CDR3 loop reads CASSLVRGVFSGNTIYF. In nucleotides, the CDR3 is TGTGCCAGCAGCTTAGTACGTGGGGTATTTTCTGGAAACACCATATATTTT.

The sample holds one count of this clone. The chain recombines TRBV7-9 with TRBJ2-7; D assignment may be TRBD1 or TRBD2 (6 bases each). The CDR3 totals 15 residues. CDR1 is SEHNR, CDR2 FQNEAQ, per germline (reference sequence). Trimming stripped 4 bases from V and 3 bases from J, with 16 bases between. The CDR3 region is CASSSWGARFYEQYF. As DNA, the CDR3 is TGTGCCAGCAGCTCCTGGGGGGCCAGGTTCTACGAGCAGTACTTC.

This clone has a handful of counts. V usage is TRBV19 and J usage is TRBJ1-1, with TRBD1 identical over 9 bases. The CDR3 spans 15 residues. The junction had 9 bases not matched to a gene; V was cut back by 6 bases and J by 4 bases. Germline lookup yields CDR1 LNHDA and CDR2 SQIVND (reference sequence). CDR3 residues: CASRRTGTGITEAFF. CDR3 DNA: TGTGCCAGTAGACGTACCGGGACAGGGATCACTGAAGCTTTCTTT. Complete variable domain (other parts from reference TRBV19 and TRBJ1-1): DGGITQSPKYLFRKEGQNVTLSCEQNLNHDAMYWYRQDPGQGLRLIYYSQIVNDFQKGDIAEGYSVSREKKESFPLTVTSAQKNPTAFYLCASRRTGTGITEAFFGQGTRLTVV.

This clone was counted a few times. The chain recombines TRBV7-8 with TRBJ2-1, with D perhaps matching TRBD2 (5 bases). Deletions cut 1 base from V and 3 bases from J, with 10 bases between. The germline V gene has CDR1 SGHVS and CDR2 FQNEAQ. The CDR3 is 15 residues long. CDR3 in amino acids: CASSLGPGNYNEQFF. CDR3 bases: TGTGCCAGCAGCTTAGGGCCGGGGAACTACAATGAGCAGTTCTTC.

The genes are TRBV5-4 and TRBJ1-2; D ambiguous. V lost 0 bases and J lost 4, with 1 base in between. This CDR3 is built from 11 residues. Germline V gene sequence: CDR1 SGHNT, CDR2 YYREEE (reference sequence). The CDR3 DNA reads as TGTGCCAGCAGCTTGGCCTATGGCTACACCTTC. As protein: CASSLAYGYTF.

The genes are TRBV19 and TRBJ1-1; tentative D call: TRBD1 (5 bases). Trimming removed 7 bases at V and 1 base at J, with 13 bases between. The CDR3 loop spans 14 amino acids. From germline, CDR1 is LNHDA and CDR2 SQIVND (reference sequence). CDR3 loop: CASISVQGNTEAFF. The CDR3 region has the DNA TGTGCCAGTATATCTGTTCAGGGGAACACTGAAGCTTTCTTT.

This clone showed up many times. The chain employs TRBV10-3 and TRBJ1-2; D might be TRBD1 (6 bases). Germline-derived CDR1 and CDR2 are ENHRY and SYGVKD. The CDR3 length is 14 residues. The V gene lost 8 bases and the J gene lost 8 bases, with 21 bases spanning the gap. CDR3 sequence (DNA): TGTGCCATCCCCACCATGGCGGGGGCAGGAGGCTACACCTTC. Amino acid sequence: CAIPTMAGAGGYTF.

The rearrangement links TRBV10-1 to TRBJ2-3, with 8 bases lining up with TRBD2. This CDR3 region has 15 residues. Trimming cost V 2 bases and J 5 bases; bases outside gene matches: 6. Germline values: CDR1 WNHNN, CDR2 SYGVQD (reference sequence). CDR3 nucleotides: TGCGCCAGCAGTGAGGCCGGGGGGGCCGAAGATACGCAGTATTTT. Its protein product is CASSEAGGAEDTQYF.

V usage is TRBV19 and J usage is TRBJ2-3, with a tentative D call TRBD1 (6 bases). The CDR3 runs to 14 residues. Trimming removed 2 bases from V and 8 bases from J, with 14 bases in between. Germline assignment: CDR1 LNHDA and CDR2 SQIVND (reference sequence). The CDR3 sequence is CASSIQGRAGTQYF. Written as DNA, the CDR3 is TGTGCCAGTAGTATACAGGGGCGCGCCGGTACGCAGTATTTT.

CDR3 nucleotides: TGTGCCAGCAGCCAAGGAATGGAGGGGGCCGTGGAGACCCAGTACTTC. Translating gives CASSQGMEGAVETQYF. The V call is TRBV4-2, the J call TRBJ2-5, with TRBD1 as a possible D gene (7 bases). The V end was cut by 1 base, the J end by 5 bases, with 17 bases between. There are 16 residues in the CDR3. Looked up from germline, CDR1 is LGHNA and CDR2 is YNFKEQ.

The gene calls are TRBV30 and TRBJ1-1; tentative D call: TRBD1 (5 bases). Deletions cut 5 bases from V and 10 bases from J, with 17 bases between. CDR1 and CDR2 (germline): GTSNPN, SVGIG (reference sequence). The CDR3 totals 12 residues. The CDR3 nucleotides are TGTGCCTGGGGCCGGGAAGGAACAGGAGCTTTCTTT. Translated, it gives CAWGREGTGAFF.

V and J are TRBV6-1 and TRBJ2-5, with D hard to call. CDR3 length equals 13 residues. Germline CDR1 is MNHNS and CDR2 is SASEGT. Trimming shortened V by 3 bases and J by 5 bases, and 10 bases separated the two germline ends. As DNA, the CDR3 is TGTGCCAGCAGTGACGGGCATAAGGAGACCCAGTACTTC. Translated, it gives CASSDGHKETQYF.

This clone has just a few counts. This rearrangement joins TRBV19 to TRBJ2-7; D is possibly TRBD2 (5 bases). Trimming shortened V by 8 bases and J by 0 bases, and 11 bases separated the two germline ends. From germline, CDR1 is LNHDA and CDR2 SQIVND (reference sequence). This CDR3 is built from 13 residues. As DNA, the CDR3 is TGTGCCAGTGGACTGGGGAACTCCTACGAGCAGTACTTC. Translated: CASGLGNSYEQYF.